This T cell receptor beta chain was captured in a study of blood T cell repertoires in COVID-19. Study-wide context: PBMCs, B-cell-depleted T cells, or T cells provided the cDNA or gDNA that made up the material.

In the source study's methods: For nucleated cells, counts were estimated from reference gene primer amplification. TCRdb keeps only in-frame clones here, not all; method: immunoSEQ multiplex PCR. That table is the source of V, J and clone size, and D and trimming were worked out from the DNA. Of around 280,000 clones in the sample, roughly 86% were seen once. In Seattle, patients joined the study during active infection and were tracked longitudinally. V was trimmed by 7 bases and J by 1 base, leaving 11 bases between them. The CDR3 contains 14 residues. The germline V gene has CDR1 MNHEY and CDR2 SVGAGI.

V usage is TRBV6-5 and J usage is TRBJ1-5; TRBD1 is a possible D gene (5 bases). This TCR was sampled from a woman aged 30 to 39 with COVID-19, enrolled during active disease. The source material was peripheral blood. The DNA of the CDR3 is TGTGCCAGCACGGCGCGGGGCAGCAATCAGCCCCAGCATTTT. It yields the protein CASTARGSNQPQHF.